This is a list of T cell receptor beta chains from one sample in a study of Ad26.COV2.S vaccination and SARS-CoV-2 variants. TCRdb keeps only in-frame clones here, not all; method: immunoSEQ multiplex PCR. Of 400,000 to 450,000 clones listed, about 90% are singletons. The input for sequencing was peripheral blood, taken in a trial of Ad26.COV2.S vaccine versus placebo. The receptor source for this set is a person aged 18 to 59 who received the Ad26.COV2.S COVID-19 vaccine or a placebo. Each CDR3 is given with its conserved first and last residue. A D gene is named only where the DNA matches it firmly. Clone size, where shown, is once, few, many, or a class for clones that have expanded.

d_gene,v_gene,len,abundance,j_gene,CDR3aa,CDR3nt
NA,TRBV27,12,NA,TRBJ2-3,CASSTRTDTQYF,TGTGCCAGCAGTACACGCACAGATACGCAGTATTTT
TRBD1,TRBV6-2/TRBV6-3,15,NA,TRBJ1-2,CASSYNDREIQGYTF,TGTGCCAGCAGTTATAATGACAGGGAAATTCAAGGCTACACCTTC
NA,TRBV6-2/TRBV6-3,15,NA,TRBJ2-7,CASSFMAGRIYEQYF,TGTGCCAGCAGTTTCATGGCGGGACGGATATACGAGCAGTACTTC
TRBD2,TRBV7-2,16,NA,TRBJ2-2,CASSGPGGANTGELFF,TGTGCCAGCAGCGGACCCGGGGGGGCGAACACCGGGGAGCTGTTTTTT
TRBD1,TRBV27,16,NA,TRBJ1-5,CASSKIQGSSNQPQHF,TGTGCCAGCAGTAAAATACAGGGGAGTAGCAATCAGCCCCAGCATTTT
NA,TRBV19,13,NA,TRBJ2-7,CASSEGPPYEQYF,TGTGCCAGTAGTGAGGGGCCACCCTACGAGCAGTACTTC
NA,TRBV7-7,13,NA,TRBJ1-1,CASSLSRGSEAFF,TGTGCTAGCAGCTTATCCAGAGGGTCTGAAGCTTTCTTT
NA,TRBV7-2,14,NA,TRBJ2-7,CASTETGDFYEQYF,TGTGCCAGCACCGAGACAGGCGATTTCTACGAGCAGTACTTC
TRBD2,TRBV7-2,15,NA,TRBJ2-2,CASSSTSGNTGELFF,TGTGCCAGCAGCTCGACTAGCGGAAACACCGGGGAGCTGTTTTTT
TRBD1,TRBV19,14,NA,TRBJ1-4,CASRGQGIQEKLFF,TGTGCCAGTAGGGGACAGGGGATACAGGAAAAACTGTTTTTT
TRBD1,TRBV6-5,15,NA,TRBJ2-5,CASSYILRGTETQYF,TGTGCCAGCAGTTACATTCTCAGGGGGACAGAGACCCAGTACTTC
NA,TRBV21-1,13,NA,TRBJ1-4,CASSTGEVEKLFF,TGTGCCAGCAGCACTGGGGAGGTTGAAAAACTGTTTTTT
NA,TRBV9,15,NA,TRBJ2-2,CASSVVTEDTGELFF,TGTGCCAGCAGCGTAGTCACCGAGGACACCGGGGAGCTGTTTTTT
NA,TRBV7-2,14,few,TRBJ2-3,CASSPDWGTDTQYF,TGTGCCAGCAGCCCCGATTGGGGCACAGATACGCAGTATTTT
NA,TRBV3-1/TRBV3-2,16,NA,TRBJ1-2,CASSPQGIGNPLGYTF,TGTGCCAGCAGCCCCCAAGGGATCGGAAACCCTCTCGGCTACACCTTC
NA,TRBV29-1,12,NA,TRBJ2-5,CSAPDSQETQYF,TGCAGCGCCCCGGACAGCCAAGAGACCCAGTACTTC
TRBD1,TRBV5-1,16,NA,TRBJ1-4,CASSLTLGQYNEKLFF,TGCGCCAGCAGCTTGACGTTGGGACAGTATAATGAAAAACTGTTTTTT
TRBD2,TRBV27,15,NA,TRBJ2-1,CASSALAGGPREQFF,TGTGCCAGCAGTGCACTAGCGGGGGGGCCGCGGGAGCAGTTCTTC
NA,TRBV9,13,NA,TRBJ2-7,CASSRGLTYEQYF,TGTGCCAGCAGCCGGGGGCTTACCTACGAGCAGTACTTC
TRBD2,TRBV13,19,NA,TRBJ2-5,CASSLEDSGSGGYRETQYF,TGTGCCAGCAGCTTGGAGGATAGCGGTTCGGGGGGGTACAGAGAGACCCAGTACTTC
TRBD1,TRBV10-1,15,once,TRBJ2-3,CASSETGTGTGAQYF,TGCGCCAGCAGTGAGACCGGGACAGGGACCGGGGCGCAGTATTTT
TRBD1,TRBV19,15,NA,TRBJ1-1,CACQRGTGGSTEAFF,TGTGCCTGCCAGAGAGGGACAGGGGGTTCTACTGAAGCTTTCTTT
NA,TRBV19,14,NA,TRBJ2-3,CASSQRLRTDTQYF,TGTGCCAGTAGTCAGAGACTCCGCACAGATACGCAGTATTTT
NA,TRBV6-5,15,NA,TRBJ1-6,CASGGTSSYNSPLHF,TGTGCCAGCGGGGGTACTAGCTCCTATAATTCACCCCTCCACTTT
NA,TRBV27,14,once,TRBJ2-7,CASRAGQTVYEQYF,TGTGCCAGCAGGGCGGGACAAACTGTCTACGAGCAGTACTTC
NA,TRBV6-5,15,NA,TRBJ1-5,CASSPPGTSIQPQHF,TGTGCCAGCAGTCCCCCCGGGACATCCATCCAGCCCCAGCATTTT
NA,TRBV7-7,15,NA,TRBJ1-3,CASSLDFSSGNTIYF,TGTGCCAGCAGCTTAGATTTCTCGTCTGGAAACACCATATATTTT
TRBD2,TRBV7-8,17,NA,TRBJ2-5,CASSFGLAGDKRETQYF,TGTGCCAGCAGCTTTGGACTAGCGGGGGATAAAAGGGAGACCCAGTACTTC
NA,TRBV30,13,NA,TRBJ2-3,CAWGGGGTDTQYF,TGTGCCTGGGGCGGGGGCGGAACAGATACGCAGTATTTT
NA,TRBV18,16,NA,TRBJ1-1,CASSPGPNMKNTEAFF,TGTGCCAGCTCACCGGGTCCAAATATGAAGAACACTGAAGCTTTCTTT
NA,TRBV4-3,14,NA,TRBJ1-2,CASSEDGVNYGYTF,TGCGCCAGCAGCGAGGACGGAGTAAACTATGGCTACACCTTC
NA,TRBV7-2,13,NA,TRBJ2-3,CASTRLGTDTQYF,TGTGCCAGCACCCGTCTGGGGACAGATACGCAGTATTTT
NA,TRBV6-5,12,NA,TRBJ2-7,CASWTEIYEQYF,TGTGCCAGCTGGACGGAAATCTACGAGCAGTACTTC
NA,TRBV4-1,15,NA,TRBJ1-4,CASSQDPGGDEKLFF,TGCGCCAGCAGCCAAGATCCGGGGGGGGATGAAAAACTGTTTTTT
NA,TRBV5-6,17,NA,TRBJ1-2,CASSPVGDSPFNYGYTF,TGTGCCAGCAGCCCGGTGGGTGACTCCCCTTTTAACTATGGCTACACCTTC